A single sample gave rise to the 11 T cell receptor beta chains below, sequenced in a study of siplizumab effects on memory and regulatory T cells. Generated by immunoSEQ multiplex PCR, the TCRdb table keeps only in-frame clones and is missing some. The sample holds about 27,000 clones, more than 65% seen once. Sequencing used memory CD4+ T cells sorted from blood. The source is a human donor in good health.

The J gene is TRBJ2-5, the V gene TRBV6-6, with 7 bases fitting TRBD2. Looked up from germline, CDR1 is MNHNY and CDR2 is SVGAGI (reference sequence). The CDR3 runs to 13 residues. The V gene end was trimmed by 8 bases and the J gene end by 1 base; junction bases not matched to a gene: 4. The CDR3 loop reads CASQRDLQETQYF. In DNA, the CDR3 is TGTGCCAGCCAGCGGGACCTCCAAGAGACCCAGTACTTC.

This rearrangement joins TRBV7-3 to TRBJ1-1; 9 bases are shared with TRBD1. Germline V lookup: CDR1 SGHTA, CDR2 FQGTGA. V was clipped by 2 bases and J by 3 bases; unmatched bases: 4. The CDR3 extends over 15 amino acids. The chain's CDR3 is CASSLLGQGDTEAFF. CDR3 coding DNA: TGTGCCAGCAGCTTATTGGGACAGGGTGACACTGAAGCTTTCTTT.

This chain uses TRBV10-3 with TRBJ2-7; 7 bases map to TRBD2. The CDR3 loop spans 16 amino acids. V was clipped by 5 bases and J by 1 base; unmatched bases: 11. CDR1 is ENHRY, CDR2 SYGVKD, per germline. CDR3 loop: CAISPGLVTGSYEQYF. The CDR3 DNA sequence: TGTGCCATCAGTCCCGGACTAGTGACCGGATCCTACGAGCAGTACTTC.

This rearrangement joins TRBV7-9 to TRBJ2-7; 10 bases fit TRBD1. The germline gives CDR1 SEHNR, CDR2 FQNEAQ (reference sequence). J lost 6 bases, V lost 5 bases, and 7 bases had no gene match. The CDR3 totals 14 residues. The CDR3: CASSTSTGGSEQYF. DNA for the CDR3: TGTGCCAGCAGCACGTCGACAGGGGGCAGCGAGCAGTACTTC.

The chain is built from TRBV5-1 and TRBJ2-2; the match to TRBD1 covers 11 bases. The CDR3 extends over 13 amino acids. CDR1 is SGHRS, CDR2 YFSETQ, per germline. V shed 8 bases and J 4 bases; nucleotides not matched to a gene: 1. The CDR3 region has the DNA TGCGCCAGGGGGACAGGGGGCACCGGGGAGCTGTTTTTT. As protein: CARGTGGTGELFF.

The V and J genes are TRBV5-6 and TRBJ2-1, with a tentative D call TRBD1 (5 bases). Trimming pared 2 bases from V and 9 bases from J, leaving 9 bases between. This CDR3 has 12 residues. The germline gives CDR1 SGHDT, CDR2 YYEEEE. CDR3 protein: CASSFNRREQFF. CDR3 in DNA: TGTGCCAGCAGCTTTAACAGGCGTGAGCAGTTCTTC.

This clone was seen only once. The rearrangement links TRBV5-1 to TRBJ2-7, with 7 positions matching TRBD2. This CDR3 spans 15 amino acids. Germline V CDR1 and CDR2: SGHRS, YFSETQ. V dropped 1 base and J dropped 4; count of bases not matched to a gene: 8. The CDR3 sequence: CASSLRGGSGYEQYF. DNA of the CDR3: TGCGCCAGCAGCTTGAGGGGCGGGAGCGGGTACGAGCAGTACTTC.

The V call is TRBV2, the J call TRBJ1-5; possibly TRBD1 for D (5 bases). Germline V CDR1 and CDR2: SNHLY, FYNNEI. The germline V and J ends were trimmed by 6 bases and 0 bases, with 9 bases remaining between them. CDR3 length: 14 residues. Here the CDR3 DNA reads TGTGCCAGCAGCATGGGGCATAGCAATCAGCCCCAGCATTTT. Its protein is CASSMGHSNQPQHF.

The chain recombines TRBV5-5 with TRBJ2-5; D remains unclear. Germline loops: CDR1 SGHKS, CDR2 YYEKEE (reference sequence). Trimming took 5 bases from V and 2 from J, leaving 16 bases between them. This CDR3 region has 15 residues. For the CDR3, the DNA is TGTGCCAGCAGAGGTGGGCCCACCATTCAAGAGACCCAGTACTTC. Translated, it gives CASRGGPTIQETQYF.

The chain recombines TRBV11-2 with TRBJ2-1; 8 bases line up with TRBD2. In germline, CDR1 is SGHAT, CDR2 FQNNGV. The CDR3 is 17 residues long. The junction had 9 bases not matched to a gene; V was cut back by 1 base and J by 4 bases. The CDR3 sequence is CASSLGGTRTGYNEQFF. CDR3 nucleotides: TGTGCCAGCAGCTTAGGCGGGACTAGAACTGGATACAATGAGCAGTTCTTC.

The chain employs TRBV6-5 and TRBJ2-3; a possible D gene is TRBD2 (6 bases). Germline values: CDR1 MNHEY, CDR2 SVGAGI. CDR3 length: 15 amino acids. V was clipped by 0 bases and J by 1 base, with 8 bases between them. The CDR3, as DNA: TGTGCCAGCAGTTACTCTAGCGGACGCACAGATACGCAGTATTTT. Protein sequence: CASSYSSGRTDTQYF.